This T cell receptor (beta chain) was observed in a study of cytomegalovirus exposure and HLA in healthy donors (TCRdb year 2017). The study in broad terms: An earlier analysis of around 600 of the donors reported 250 to 300 Gb of sequence data and roughly 100 million unique TCR beta sequences from about 200 million T cells. An early release covering about 600 HLA-typed donors comprised approximately 300 gigabases of sequencing data and tens of millions of unique TCR sequences. The genetic ancestry cluster associated with self-reported Caucasian donors included 81% of the roughly 400 genotyped donors. The aim of the study was to test whether cataloging public T cell receptors could identify signatures of past pathogen exposure. The study profiled the T cell repertoires of hundreds of subjects by immunosequencing and related them to cytomegalovirus serostatus. A separate validation cohort of more than 100 different subjects was used in addition to the approximately 610-subject first cohort. The study combined high-throughput TCR immunosequencing, statistical association of individual TCRs with disease status, and machine learning to predict cytomegalovirus infection status. In a later analysis, previously published TCR beta repertoires from 670 or so donors were re-analyzed and high-resolution HLA genotyping was added so that TCR occurrence patterns could be studied. Rather than using new phenotypic data, the later analysis identified candidate immune exposures from TCR beta sequences and from how often those sequences occurred across donors. In an earlier analysis of 500 to 650 of the donors, high-throughput TCR beta sequencing was used to judge whether each TCR beta V gene segment behaved as functional or pseudogenic. Donor age, sex, ethnicity and CMV serostatus were compiled alongside the repertoire data. In a later genetic analysis, genome-wide SNP genotypes for about three fifths of the roughly 670 donors were used, and that subset was treated as a discovery cohort. Every discovery cohort repertoire had been produced on one sequencing platform. Both class I and class II loci were covered by HLA typing, at four-digit resolution. The number of donors typed differed by locus, with roughly 620-630 for A, B, C, DRB1 and DQB1, more than 500 for DQA1, 600 to 610 for DPA1, and some 440 for DPB1. Four to six DR-DQ haplotypes were handled as single units for association and clustering because linkage in the cohort was strong. Among some 400 genotyped donors of the cohort, an average of about 240,000 unique TCR beta nucleotide sequences were sequenced per donor, about a sixth of them non-productive.

Notes on this clone: Its antigen is currently not known. Base quality data are lacking; no much larger clone is found one base away.

CDR1 LNHNV and CDR2 YYDKDF are derived from the germline V gene (reference sequence). The CDR3 sequence holds 15 residues, the cysteine and phenylalanine included. The DNA shown is the 45-base CDR3, in frame from base 1. The V end loses 1 base and the J end loses 5 bases, and a stretch of 12 bases separates them. General study outcomes and caveats: It was suggested by the authors that the approach could potentially be generalized to other disease states and immunological phenotypes. In an earlier analysis of over 550 of the donors, most TCR beta V segments were observed in productive rearrangements about 90% or about 30% of the time, broadly matching IMGT annotations. Because the 87-base-pair reads could not distinguish some IMGT-functional V segments, including TRBV6-2 and TRBV6-3, those segments were excluded. In a later genetic analysis, fewer N-insertions in productive TCRs were reported among donors in an Asian-associated ancestry cluster than the roughly 640-donor mean. Several of the top co-occurrence clusters appeared to be linked to parvovirus B19, influenza, CMV and Epstein-Barr virus, according to a later analysis. The classifier was reported to diagnose cytomegalovirus status with high specificity and sensitivity in both the original cohort and the validation cohort. A later analysis found that HLA-associated TCR beta chains were more clonally expanded and had lower generation probabilities than equally common non-associated chains. When HLA alleles, especially DR and DQ, strongly co-occurred, TCR associations were difficult to assign to individual alleles. An association between a missense DCLRE1C variant and V-gene and J-gene trimming of TCR beta chains was found in a later genetic analysis and replicated in an independent cohort. Immune exposure information for the cohort was limited to CMV serostatus. A further reported finding was that TCR beta sequences accurately predicted the HLA-A and HLA-B alleles for most subjects in the first cohort. Because HLA typing was unavailable for some donors at each locus, only the typed subset was used in association tests. A few of the identified cytomegalovirus-associated TCR beta chains were confirmed in vitro to be specific for cytomegalovirus antigens. A cluster of highly shared sequence variants was judged likely to represent a technical artifact of the sequencing pipeline. Roughly uniform sequencing depth across donors was assumed in presence/absence analyses, although this assumption may not hold. A later analysis found that most CMV-associated TCR beta chains appeared HLA-restricted, with HLA associations seemingly driven largely by CMV exposure. In a later analysis, TCR association rates were found to vary across HLA loci, with the most associated TCRs seen for DRB1 alleles and the fewest for HLA-C alleles. Correlated functional status among segregating V segments might reflect linkage disequilibrium, but an unknown experimental factor could not be ruled out. The study gave a list of under 200 TCR beta chains associated with cytomegalovirus. This cohort had only TCR beta chains sequenced, and the lack of alpha or paired-chain data limited which features could be detected. Across donors, most TCR sequences were observed very rarely, whereas some public TCRs were present in many individuals. Over 15 rarely observed V segments, including chromosome 9 orphons, were excluded from the earlier analysis of about 610 of the donors because counts were too low. At a false discovery rate of 0.05, a later analysis linked 16,000 or so TCR beta sequences to specific HLA alleles.

The library was generated by the immunoSEQ multiplex PCR assay. For the multiplex PCR, a mixture combining 60 forward primers for TCR Vbeta segments and 13 reverse primers for TCR Jbeta segments was used. Amplification of the CDR3 region of rearranged TCR beta genes was performed with a multiplex PCR assay on genomic DNA. Amplified TCR beta libraries were sequenced as 87-base-pair reads on the Illumina HiSeq System. From the authors' description of their analysis: In a later analysis, 70 million to 95 million unique TCR beta chains were counted across the 500 to 850 repertoires, and approximately 9.9 million of these chains were shared by at least two donors. Raw reads were error-corrected and collapsed into unique sequences with a nearest-neighbor algorithm that merged closely related sequences to remove PCR and sequencing errors. CDR3 sequences were aligned to IMGT reference sequences to assign V, D and J gene segments. For a sequence to be retained, a match of at least six nucleotides was required to both a V gene segment and a J gene segment. A rearrangement was called productive if the CDR3 had no stop codons and remained in frame with V and J, and every other rearrangement was called non-productive. CDR3 was defined by IMGT convention, running from the second conserved V-encoded cysteine to the conserved J-encoded phenylalanine. Sequences without an unambiguous match to a single V gene segment were excluded from the earlier analysis of several hundred of the donors. An earlier analysis of several hundred of the donors called V segments functional above 56.7% productive rearrangements and segregating when the between-donor standard deviation exceeded 5%. A statistical classification framework was built to diagnose cytomegalovirus status from the catalog of TCR beta chain sequences. In a later analysis, V and J genes were assigned by comparing TCR nucleotide sequences against IMGT/GENE-DB human TR gene sequences. Using the TCRdist pipeline, a later analysis assigned CDR3 sequences along with most-parsimonious VDJ recombination scenarios. In a later analysis, each TCR beta chain was defined by its CDR3 amino acid sequence together with its V-gene family, and reads without a unique V-gene family were excluded. To address suspected cross-contamination and a sequencing artifact, a later analysis removed under 600 highly shared, low-generation-probability nucleotide sequences. A later analysis calculated a clonal expansion index for each public chain from normalized within-repertoire ranks of inferred template counts. A later analysis computed generation probabilities with a VDJ recombination model fitted to out-of-frame rearrangements, and checked the results against IGoR. In a later analysis, hypergeometric tests were used to score TCR-TCR, TCR-HLA and TCR-CMV co-occurrence, with a repertoire-size bias correction applied to TCR pairs. A later analysis estimated false discovery rates by permuting HLA or CMV assignments 20 times. A later analysis grouped co-occurring TCRs with DBSCAN, adding TCRdist sequence similarity when clustering within HLA-allele-positive subsets. For co-occurrence clustering, repertoires with fewer than 30,000 or more than 120,000 public chains were excluded, along with 5 or 6 repertoires with anomalous nucleotide sharing. The table comes from immuneACCESS by way of TCRdb, which keeps in-frame sequences with V and J called. Part of the clones is missing from these tables; in studies checked, under half for an unresolved V gene and the rest for unknown reasons. For V, J and clone size, that table is used; D and trimming come from the DNA. This sample gives around 180,000 clones in total; roughly 84% of them show up just once. Approximately 0.25% of the sample goes to the ten largest clones.

The cohort was made up of about 670 healthy bone marrow donors. At the time of sampling, every cohort member was nominally healthy, though immune exposures that went unrecorded were likely present. The donor tested CMV seronegative and was one of the 352 seronegative cohort members. Every donor gave a peripheral blood sample, and the peripheral blood mononuclear cells from that sample were used for TCR beta sequencing. The Qiagen DNeasy Blood Extraction Kit was used to extract genomic DNA from the blood cell samples. The sequence came from a boy younger than 18 in good health and CMV-seronegative. The sequence links TRBV15 to TRBJ2-1, and TRBD2 may be the D gene, going by 5 matching bases. The specimen sequenced was PBMCs. The DNA sequence is TGTGCCACCAGCAGAGTTGGGAGCTCGGACAATGAGCAGTTCTTC. Its coded protein is CATSRVGSSDNEQFF.